The T cell receptor beta chain under discussion was sequenced for a study of blood T cell repertoires in COVID-19 (dated by TCRdb to the early 2020s). With regard to the full study: Collaborator samples came from the United States, Italy and Spain and covered acute and convalescent phases of COVID-19. The material from the prospective study consisted of cDNA or gDNA derived from T cells, B-cell-depleted T cells, or PBMCs. Subjects who had been exposed to COVID-19, were actively infected with it, or had recovered from it provided the deeply sampled blood TCRbeta repertoires that made up the dataset. A freely available public database, intended as a resource for researchers studying the immune response to SARS-CoV-2, is where the repertoires were released. Samples came from the ongoing ImmuneRACE study (first 160 participants) plus 1,254 subjects from 6 global collaborators. Nearly every sample came with metadata listing a de-identified subject ID, COVID-19 status, age in years and sex. HLA class I and class II types, where available, came from metadata supplied by the sample provider rather than from assay-based typing. Results and caveats for the whole study, not just this receptor: How much clinical and demographic metadata was included differed by source and by participant, and the metadata was provided uncurated.

Taken from the germline V gene, the CDR1 and CDR2 loops are SGHTA and FQGTGA. Cut back by 5 bases and 3 bases, the V and J ends lie 10 bases apart. From its cysteine to its phenylalanine, the CDR3 spans 13 amino acids. The DNA shown is the 39-base CDR3, in frame from base 1. Each collaborating institution followed its own protocols to collect whole blood in K2EDTA tubes. Collaborator samples were shipped for TCRbeta analysis as frozen whole blood, isolated PBMCs, or DNA extracted from either sample type. TCRbeta CDR3 regions were amplified from genomic DNA using the immunoSEQ Assay, a bias-controlled multiplex PCR. In the paper's pipeline: Within the assay, amplification of reference gene primers was used to estimate how many nucleated cells each sample contained. To quantify the absolute abundance of each unique TCRbeta CDR3 rearrangement, sequence reads were collapsed and filtered. Productive Simpson clonality was computed per sample as the square root of Simpson's diversity index over productive rearrangements. The table was pulled from immuneACCESS by TCRdb, which kept in-frame rearrangements only. Such tables lose some clones; where checked, under half of the loss comes from unresolved V genes, and the rest has no known cause. The D gene and trimming were derived from the DNA, and the V and J assignments and clone size from that table. This sample gives around 170,000 clones in total; around 80% of them show up just once. The biggest ten clones account for 13% to 15% of the sample.

A few counts support this clone. The clone's antigen remains unknown. The sample holds no much larger clone one base away, and base qualities are not on file. Rearrangement joined TRBV7-3 to TRBJ1-1; a tentative D match to TRBD1 spans 5 bases. The sequenced sample was peripheral blood. The TCR sequence derives from a man aged 25-40 years with active or convalescent COVID-19. The CDR3 region: CASSHFRDTEAFF. DNA sequence: TGTGCCAGCAGCCATTTCAGGGACACTGAAGCTTTCTTT.